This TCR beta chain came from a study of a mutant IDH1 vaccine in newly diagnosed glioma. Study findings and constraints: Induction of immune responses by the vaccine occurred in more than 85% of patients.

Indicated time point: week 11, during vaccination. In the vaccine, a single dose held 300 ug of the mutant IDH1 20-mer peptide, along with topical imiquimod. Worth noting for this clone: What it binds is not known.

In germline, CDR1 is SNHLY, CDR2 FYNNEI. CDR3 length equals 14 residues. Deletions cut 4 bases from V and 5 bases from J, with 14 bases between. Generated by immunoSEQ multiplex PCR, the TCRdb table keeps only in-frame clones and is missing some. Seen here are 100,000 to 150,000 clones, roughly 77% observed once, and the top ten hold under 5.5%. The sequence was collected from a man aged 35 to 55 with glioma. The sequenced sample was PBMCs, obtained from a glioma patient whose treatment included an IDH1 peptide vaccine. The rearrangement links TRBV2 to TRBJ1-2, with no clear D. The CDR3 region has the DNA TGTGCCAGCAGTGGGGCTGGGGAAGGGTATGGCTACACCTTC. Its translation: CASSGAGEGYGYTF.